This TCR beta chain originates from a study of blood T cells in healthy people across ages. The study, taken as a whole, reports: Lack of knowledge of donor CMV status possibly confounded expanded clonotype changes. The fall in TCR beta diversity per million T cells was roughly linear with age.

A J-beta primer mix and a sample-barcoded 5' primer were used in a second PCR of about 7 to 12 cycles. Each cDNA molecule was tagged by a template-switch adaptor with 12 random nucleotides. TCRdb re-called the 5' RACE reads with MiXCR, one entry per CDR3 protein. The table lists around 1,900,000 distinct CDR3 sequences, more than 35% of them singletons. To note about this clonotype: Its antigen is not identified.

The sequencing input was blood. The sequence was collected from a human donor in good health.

The CDR3: CASSYWDLTSTDTQYF. CDR3 DNA: TGTGCCAGCAGTTACTGGGACCTGACTAGCACAGATACGCAGTATTTT. The chain employs TRBV6-2 or TRBV6-3 and TRBJ2-3, with D perhaps assigned TRBD1 or TRBD2 (5 bases each). The CDR3 consists of 16 residues. The germline CDR1 and CDR2 sequences are MNHEY and SVGEGT. V was cut by 1 base and J by 0 bases, with 11 bases left in between.